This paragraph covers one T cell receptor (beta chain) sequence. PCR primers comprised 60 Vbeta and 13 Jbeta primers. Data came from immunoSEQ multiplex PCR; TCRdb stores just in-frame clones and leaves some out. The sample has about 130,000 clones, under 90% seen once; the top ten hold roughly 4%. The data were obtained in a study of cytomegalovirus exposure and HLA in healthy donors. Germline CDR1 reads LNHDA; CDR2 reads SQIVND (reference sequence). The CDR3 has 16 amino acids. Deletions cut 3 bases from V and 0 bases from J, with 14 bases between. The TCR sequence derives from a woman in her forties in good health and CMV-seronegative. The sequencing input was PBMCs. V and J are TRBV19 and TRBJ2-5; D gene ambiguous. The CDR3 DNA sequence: TGTGCCAGTAGTATGGGCAGAAGCCGATACCAAGAGACCCAGTACTTC. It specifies CASSMGRSRYQETQYF.